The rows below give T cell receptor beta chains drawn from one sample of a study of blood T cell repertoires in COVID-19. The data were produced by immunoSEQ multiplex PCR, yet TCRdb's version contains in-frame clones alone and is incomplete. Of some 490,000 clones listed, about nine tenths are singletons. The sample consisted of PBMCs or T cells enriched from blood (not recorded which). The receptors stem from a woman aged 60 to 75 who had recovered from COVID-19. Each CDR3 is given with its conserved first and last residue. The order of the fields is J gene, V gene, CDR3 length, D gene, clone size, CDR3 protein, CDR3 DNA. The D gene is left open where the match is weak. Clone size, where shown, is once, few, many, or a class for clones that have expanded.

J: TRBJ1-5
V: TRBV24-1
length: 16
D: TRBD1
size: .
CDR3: CATSDSWDSPNQPQHF
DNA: TGTGCCACCAGTGATTCGTGGGACAGTCCTAATCAGCCCCAGCATTTT

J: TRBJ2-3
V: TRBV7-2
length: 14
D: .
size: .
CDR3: CASSSQGGADTQYF
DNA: TGTGCCAGCAGCTCACAGGGTGGCGCAGATACGCAGTATTTT

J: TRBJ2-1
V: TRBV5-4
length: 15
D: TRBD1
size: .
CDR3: CASSSGTGVYNEQFF
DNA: TGTGCCAGCAGTTCCGGGACAGGGGTCTACAATGAGCAGTTCTTC

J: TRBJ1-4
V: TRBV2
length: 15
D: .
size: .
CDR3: CASMGPRAHIEKLFF
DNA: TGTGCCAGCATGGGCCCTCGTGCGCACATTGAAAAACTGTTTTTT

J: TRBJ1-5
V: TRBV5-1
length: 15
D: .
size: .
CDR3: CASSLVGDSNQPQHF
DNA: TGCGCCAGCAGCTTGGTCGGTGATAGCAATCAGCCCCAGCATTTT

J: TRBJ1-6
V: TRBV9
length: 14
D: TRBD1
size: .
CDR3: CASSVATGGSPLHF
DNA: TGTGCCAGCAGCGTAGCGACAGGGGGGTCACCCCTCCACTTT

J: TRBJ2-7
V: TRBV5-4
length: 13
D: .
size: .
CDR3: CASSFLDTNEQYF
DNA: TGTGCCAGCAGCTTCCTGGACACGAACGAGCAGTACTTC

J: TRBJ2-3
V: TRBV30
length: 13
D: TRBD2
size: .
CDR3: CASSGGDTDTQYF
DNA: TGTGCCTCCTCCGGGGGGGACACAGATACGCAGTATTTT

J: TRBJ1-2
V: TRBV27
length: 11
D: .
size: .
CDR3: CASSPGYGYTF
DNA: TGTGCCAGCAGCCCAGGGTATGGCTACACCTTC

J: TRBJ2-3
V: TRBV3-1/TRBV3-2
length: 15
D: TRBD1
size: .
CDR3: CASSPRGLTTDTQYF
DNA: TGTGCCAGCAGCCCCAGGGGGCTAACCACAGATACGCAGTATTTT

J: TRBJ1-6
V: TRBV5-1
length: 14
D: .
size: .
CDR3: CASSGGTENSPLHF
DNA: TGCGCCAGCAGCGGGGGGACGGAGAATTCACCCCTCCACTTT

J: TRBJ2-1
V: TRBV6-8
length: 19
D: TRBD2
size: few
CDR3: CASSPRGVSGGAFYNEQFF
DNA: TGTGCCAGCAGCCCCCGGGGGGTTAGCGGGGGGGCCTTCTACAATGAGCAGTTCTTC

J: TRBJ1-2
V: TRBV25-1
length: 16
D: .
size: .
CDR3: CASASGEGRRDYGYTF
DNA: TGTGCCAGCGCAAGTGGGGAGGGGCGAAGGGACTATGGCTACACCTTC

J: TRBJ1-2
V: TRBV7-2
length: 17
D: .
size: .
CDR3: CASSLGPGRVANYGYTF
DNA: TGTGCCAGCAGCTTAGGTCCAGGGAGGGTAGCTAACTATGGCTACACCTTC

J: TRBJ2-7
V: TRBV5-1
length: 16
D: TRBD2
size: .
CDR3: CASSPGGGRSSYEQYF
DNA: TGCGCCAGCAGCCCTGGGGGGGGTCGAAGCTCCTACGAGCAGTACTTC

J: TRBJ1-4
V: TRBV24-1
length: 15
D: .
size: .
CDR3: CATSDPGSANEKLFF
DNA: TGTGCCACCAGTGATCCAGGGTCGGCTAATGAAAAACTGTTTTTT

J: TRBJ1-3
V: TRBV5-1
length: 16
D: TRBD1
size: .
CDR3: CASSWGQGSSGNTIYF
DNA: TGCGCCAGCAGCTGGGGACAGGGGTCTTCTGGAAACACCATATATTTT

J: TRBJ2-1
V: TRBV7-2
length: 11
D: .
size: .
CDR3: CASSIYNEQFF
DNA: TGTGCCAGCAGCATATACAATGAGCAGTTCTTC

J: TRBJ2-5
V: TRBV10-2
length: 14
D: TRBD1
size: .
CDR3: CASTMDRPQETQYF
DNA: TGCGCCAGCACCATGGACAGGCCTCAAGAGACCCAGTACTTC

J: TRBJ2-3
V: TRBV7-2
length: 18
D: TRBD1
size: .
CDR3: CASSLGSGGPGITDTQYF
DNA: TGTGCCAGCAGCTTAGGTTCAGGGGGCCCCGGAATCACAGATACGCAGTATTTT

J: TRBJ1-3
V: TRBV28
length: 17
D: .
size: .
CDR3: CASSFFLTENSGNTIYF
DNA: TGTGCCAGCAGTTTTTTTCTGACAGAGAACTCTGGAAACACCATATATTTT

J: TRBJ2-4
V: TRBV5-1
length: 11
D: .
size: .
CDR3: CASSLVAIQYF
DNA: TGCGCCAGCAGCTTGGTGGCCATTCAGTACTTC

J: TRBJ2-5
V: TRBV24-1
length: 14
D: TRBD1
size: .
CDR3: CATRGTGREETQYF
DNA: TGTGCCACCAGGGGGACAGGGCGTGAAGAGACCCAGTACTTC

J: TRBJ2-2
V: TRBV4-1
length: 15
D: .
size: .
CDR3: CASSQVTGYTGELFF
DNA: TGCGCCAGCAGCCAAGTCACAGGGTACACCGGGGAGCTGTTTTTT

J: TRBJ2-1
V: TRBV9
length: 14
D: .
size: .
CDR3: CASSALAVYNEQFF
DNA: TGTGCCAGCAGCGCTTTAGCGGTATACAATGAGCAGTTCTTC

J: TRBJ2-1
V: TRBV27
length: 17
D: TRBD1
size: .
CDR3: CASSPGQGSISYNEQFF
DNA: TGTGCCAGCAGTCCCGGACAGGGCTCCATCTCCTACAATGAGCAGTTCTTC

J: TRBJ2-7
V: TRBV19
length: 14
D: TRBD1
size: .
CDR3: CASSPRDSSYEQYF
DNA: TGTGCCAGTAGTCCACGGGACAGCTCCTACGAGCAGTACTTC

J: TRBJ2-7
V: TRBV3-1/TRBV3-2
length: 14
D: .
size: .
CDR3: CASSQVPGNYEQYF
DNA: TGTGCCAGCAGCCAAGTGCCGGGGAACTACGAGCAGTACTTC

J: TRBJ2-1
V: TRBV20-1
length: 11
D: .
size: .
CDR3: CSARGSNEQFF
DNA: TGCAGTGCTCGGGGGAGCAATGAGCAGTTCTTC

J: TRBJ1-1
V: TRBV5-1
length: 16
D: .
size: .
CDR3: CASSLVSSYLSGKAFF
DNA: TGCGCCAGCAGCTTGGTATCTTCCTATCTGTCAGGAAAAGCTTTCTTT

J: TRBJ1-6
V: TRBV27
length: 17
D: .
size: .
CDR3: CASSLTLQGSYNSPLHF
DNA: TGTGCCAGCAGTCTTACCCTACAGGGATCCTATAATTCACCCCTCCACTTT